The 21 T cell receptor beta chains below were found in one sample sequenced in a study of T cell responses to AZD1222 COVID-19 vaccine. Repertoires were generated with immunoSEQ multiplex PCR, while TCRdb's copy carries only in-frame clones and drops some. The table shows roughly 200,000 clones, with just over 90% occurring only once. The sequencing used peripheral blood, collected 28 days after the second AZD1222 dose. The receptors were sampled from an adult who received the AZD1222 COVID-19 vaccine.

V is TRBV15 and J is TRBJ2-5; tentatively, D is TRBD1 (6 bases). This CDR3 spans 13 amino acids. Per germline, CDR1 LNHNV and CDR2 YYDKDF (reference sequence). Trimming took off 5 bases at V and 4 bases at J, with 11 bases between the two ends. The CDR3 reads CATSARGAETQYF. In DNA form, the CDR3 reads TGTGCCACCAGCGCCAGGGGAGCAGAGACCCAGTACTTC.

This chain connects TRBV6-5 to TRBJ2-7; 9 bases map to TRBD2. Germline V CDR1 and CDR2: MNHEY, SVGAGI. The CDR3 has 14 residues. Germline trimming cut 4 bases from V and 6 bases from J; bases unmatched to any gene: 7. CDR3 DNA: TGTGCCAGCAGTTCGGGGCGGGAGGGCTCCGAGCAGTACTTC. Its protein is CASSSGREGSEQYF.

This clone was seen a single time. In DNA form, the CDR3 reads TGCGCCAGCAGCCGTGACAGGGGTAGCAATCAGCCCCAGCATTTT. Protein sequence: CASSRDRGSNQPQHF. This chain joins TRBV4-1 and TRBJ1-5, with 8 positions matching TRBD1. The junction had 2 bases not matched to a gene; V was cut back by 4 bases and J by 0 bases. This CDR3 comprises 15 residues. Germline V gene lookup returns CDR1 MGHRA and CDR2 YSYEKL.

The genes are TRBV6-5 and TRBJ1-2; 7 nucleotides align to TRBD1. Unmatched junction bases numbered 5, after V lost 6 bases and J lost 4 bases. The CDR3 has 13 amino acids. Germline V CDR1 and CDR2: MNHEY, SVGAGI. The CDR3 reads CASSLRDSYGYTF. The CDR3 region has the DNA TGTGCCAGCAGCCTTCGGGACAGCTATGGCTACACCTTC.

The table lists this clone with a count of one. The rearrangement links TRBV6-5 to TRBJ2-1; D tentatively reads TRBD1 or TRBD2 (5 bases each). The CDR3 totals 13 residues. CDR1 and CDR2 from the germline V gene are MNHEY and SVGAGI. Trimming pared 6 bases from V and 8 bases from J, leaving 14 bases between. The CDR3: CASSRGRLDEQFF. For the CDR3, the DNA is TGTGCCAGCAGCCGGGGCCGCCTCGATGAGCAGTTCTTC.

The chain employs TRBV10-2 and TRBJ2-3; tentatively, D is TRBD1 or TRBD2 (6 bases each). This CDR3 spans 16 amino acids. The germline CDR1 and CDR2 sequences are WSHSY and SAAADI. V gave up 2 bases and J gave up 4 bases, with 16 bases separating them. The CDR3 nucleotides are TGCGCCAGCAGTGAGGGCTGGGGGGCGGGCCCAGATACGCAGTATTTT. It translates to CASSEGWGAGPDTQYF.

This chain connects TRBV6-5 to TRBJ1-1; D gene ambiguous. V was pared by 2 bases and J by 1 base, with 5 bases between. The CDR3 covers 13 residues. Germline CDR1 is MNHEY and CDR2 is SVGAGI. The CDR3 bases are TGTGCCAGCAGTTACGGCCCGAACACTGAAGCTTTCTTT. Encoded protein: CASSYGPNTEAFF.

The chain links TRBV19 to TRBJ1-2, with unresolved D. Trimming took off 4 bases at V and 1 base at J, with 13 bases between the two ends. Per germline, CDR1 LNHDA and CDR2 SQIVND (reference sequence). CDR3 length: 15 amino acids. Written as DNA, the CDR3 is TGTGCCAGTAGTAGTTCAGAAATGGATAACTATGGCTACACCTTC. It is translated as CASSSSEMDNYGYTF. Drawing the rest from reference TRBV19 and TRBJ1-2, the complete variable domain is DGGITQSPKYLFRKEGQNVTLSCEQNLNHDAMYWYRQDPGQGLRLIYYSQIVNDFQKGDIAEGYSVSREKKESFPLTVTSAQKNPTAFYLCASSSSEMDNYGYTFGSGTRLTVV.

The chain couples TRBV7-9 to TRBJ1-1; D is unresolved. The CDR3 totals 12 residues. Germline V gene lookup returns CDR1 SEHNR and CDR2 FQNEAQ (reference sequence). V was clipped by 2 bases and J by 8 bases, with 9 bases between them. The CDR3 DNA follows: TGTGCCAGCAGCTTAATAGTCAGGGAAGCTTTCTTT. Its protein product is CASSLIVREAFF.

CDR3 sequence reads: CASSYSRVHGTDTQYF. CDR3 nucleotide sequence: TGTGCCAGCAGTTACTCCCGGGTTCATGGCACAGATACGCAGTATTTT. The rearrangement links TRBV6-5 to TRBJ2-3, with no clear D. Germline CDR1 is MNHEY and CDR2 is SVGAGI. Trimming took 0 bases from V and 1 from J, leaving 11 bases between them. The CDR3 is 16 amino acids.

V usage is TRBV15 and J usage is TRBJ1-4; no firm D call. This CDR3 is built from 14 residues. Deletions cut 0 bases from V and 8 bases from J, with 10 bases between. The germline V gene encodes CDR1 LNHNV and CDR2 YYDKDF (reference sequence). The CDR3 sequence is CATSRDRGYEKLFF. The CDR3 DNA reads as TGTGCCACCAGCAGAGATCGAGGGTACGAAAAACTGTTTTTT.

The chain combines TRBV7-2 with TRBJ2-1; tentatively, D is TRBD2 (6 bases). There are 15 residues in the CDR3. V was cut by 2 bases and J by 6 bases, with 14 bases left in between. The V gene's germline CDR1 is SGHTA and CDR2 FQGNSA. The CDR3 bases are TGTGCCAGCAGCTTACCCCCGACTAGGGGCAATGAGCAGTTCTTC. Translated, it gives CASSLPPTRGNEQFF.

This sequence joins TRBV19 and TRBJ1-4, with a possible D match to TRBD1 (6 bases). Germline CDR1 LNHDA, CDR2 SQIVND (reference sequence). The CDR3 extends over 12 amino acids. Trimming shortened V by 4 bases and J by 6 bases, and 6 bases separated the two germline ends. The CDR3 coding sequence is TGTGCCAGTAGTAGGACAGATGAAAAACTGTTTTTT. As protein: CASSRTDEKLFF.

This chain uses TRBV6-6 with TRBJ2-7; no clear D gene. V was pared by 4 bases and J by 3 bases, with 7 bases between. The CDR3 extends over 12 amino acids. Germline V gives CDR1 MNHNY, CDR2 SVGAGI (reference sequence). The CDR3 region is CASSSVSYEQYF. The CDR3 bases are TGTGCCAGCAGTTCGGTCAGCTACGAGCAGTACTTC.

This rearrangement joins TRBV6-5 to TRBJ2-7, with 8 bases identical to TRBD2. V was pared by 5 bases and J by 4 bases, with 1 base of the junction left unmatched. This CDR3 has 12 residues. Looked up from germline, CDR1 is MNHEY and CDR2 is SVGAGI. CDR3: CASSSGGYEQYF. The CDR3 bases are TGTGCCAGCAGTAGCGGGGGTTACGAGCAGTACTTC.

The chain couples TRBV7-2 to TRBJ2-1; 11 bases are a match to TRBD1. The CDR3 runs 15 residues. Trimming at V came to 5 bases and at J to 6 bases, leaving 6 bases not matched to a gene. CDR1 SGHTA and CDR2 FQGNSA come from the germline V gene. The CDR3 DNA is TGTGCCAGCAGCCTAGAAGGGACAGGGGGCAATGAGCAGTTCTTC. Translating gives CASSLEGTGGNEQFF.

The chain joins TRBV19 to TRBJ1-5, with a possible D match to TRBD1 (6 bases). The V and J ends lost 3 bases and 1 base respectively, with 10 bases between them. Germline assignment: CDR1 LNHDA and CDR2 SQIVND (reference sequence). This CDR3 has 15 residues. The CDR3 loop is CASSIGGRSNQPQHF. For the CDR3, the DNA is TGTGCCAGTAGTATCGGGGGGCGAAGCAATCAGCCCCAGCATTTT.

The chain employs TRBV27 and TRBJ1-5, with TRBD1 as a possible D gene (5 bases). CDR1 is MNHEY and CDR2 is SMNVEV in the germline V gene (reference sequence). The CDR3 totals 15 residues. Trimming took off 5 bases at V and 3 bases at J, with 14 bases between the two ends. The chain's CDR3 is CASSPLTGLNQPQHF. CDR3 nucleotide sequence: TGTGCCAGCAGTCCCCTCACAGGACTCAATCAGCCCCAGCATTTT.

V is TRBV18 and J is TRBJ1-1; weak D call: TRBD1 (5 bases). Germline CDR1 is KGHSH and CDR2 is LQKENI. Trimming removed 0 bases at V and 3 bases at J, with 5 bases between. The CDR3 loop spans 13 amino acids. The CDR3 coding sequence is TGTGCCAGCTCACCACCGACAGACACTGAAGCTTTCTTT. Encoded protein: CASSPPTDTEAFF. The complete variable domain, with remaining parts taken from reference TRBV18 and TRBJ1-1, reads NAGVMQNPRHLVRRRGQEARLRCSPMKGHSHVYWYRQLPEEGLKFMVYLQKENIIDESGMPKERFSAEFPKEGPSILRIQQVVRGDSAAYFCASSPPTDTEAFFGQGTRLTVV.

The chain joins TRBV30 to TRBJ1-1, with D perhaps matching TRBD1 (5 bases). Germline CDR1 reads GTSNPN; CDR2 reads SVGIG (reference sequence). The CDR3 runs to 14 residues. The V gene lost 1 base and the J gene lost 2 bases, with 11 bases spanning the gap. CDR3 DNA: TGTGCCTGGAGTGGGGGCAGCCGAAACACTGAAGCTTTCTTT. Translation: CAWSGGSRNTEAFF. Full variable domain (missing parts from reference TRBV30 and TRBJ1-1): SQTIHQWPATLVQPVGSPLSLECTVEGTSNPNLYWYRQAAGRGLQLLFYSVGIGQISSEVPQNLSASRPQDRQFILSSKKLLLSDSGFYLCAWSGGSRNTEAFFGQGTRLTVV.

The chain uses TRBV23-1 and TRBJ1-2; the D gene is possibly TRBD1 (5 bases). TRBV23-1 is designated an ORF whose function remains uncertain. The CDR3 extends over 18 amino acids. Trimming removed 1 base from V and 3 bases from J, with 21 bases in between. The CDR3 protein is CASSQWPGKAIYYYGYTF. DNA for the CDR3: TGCGCCAGCAGTCAATGGCCAGGGAAGGCGATTTATTACTATGGCTACACCTTC.